One and the same sample provided the 25 T cell receptor beta chains below, sequenced in a study of molecular identifiers for immune sequencing clone quantification. Each CDR3 protein is one row after TCRdb ran MiXCR on the PCR reads. The table shows under 800,000 distinct CDR3 sequences, with around 25% occurring only once. The sequenced sample consisted of naive CD8+ T cells from blood, with Jurkat cell RNA spiked in. Subset indicated: FACS-sorted CD8+CD4-CCR7+CD45RA+ naive T cells. These receptors were obtained from a human donor in good health. Some libraries in this study had Jurkat cell RNA spiked in.

A note on this clonotype: One base away lies a much larger clone, so this may be a sequencing read error. The V gene is TRBV6-2 or TRBV6-3, the J gene TRBJ2-1; perhaps TRBD1 as D (6 bases). V lost 6 bases and J 10 bases, leaving 13 bases between the germline ends. Germline V lookup: CDR1 MNHEY, CDR2 SVGEGT. This CDR3 is built from 12 residues. CDR3 region: CASRILRGEQFF. CDR3 DNA: TGTGCCAGCAGGATCTTAAGGGGGGAGCAGTTCTTC.

This clonotype was seen a few times. The V call is TRBV5-1, the J call TRBJ1-6; TRBD1 matches 7 bases. The CDR3 has 18 residues. CDR1 is SGHRS and CDR2 is YFSETQ in the germline V gene. After removal of 0 bases from V and 7 bases from J, the junction contained 13 bases not matched to a gene. The chain's CDR3 is CASSLAGPGQGVNSPLHF. CDR3 DNA sequence: TGCGCCAGCAGCTTGGCAGGGCCTGGGCAGGGGGTGAATTCACCCCTCCACTTT.

The V and J genes are TRBV6-5 and TRBJ2-7; possible D gene TRBD2, 5 bases. Germline V gives CDR1 MNHEY, CDR2 SVGAGI. The CDR3 has 13 residues. V was cut by 2 bases and J by 4 bases, with 9 bases left in between. In DNA, the CDR3 is TGTGCCAGCAGTTACCGACCGGGATACGAGCAGTACTTC. Amino acid sequence: CASSYRPGYEQYF.

This clonotype was seen more than once but under ten times. The genes are TRBV11-2 and TRBJ2-1; 9 bases align to TRBD2. There are 16 residues in the CDR3. J gave up 3 bases and V 1 base, and 4 bases lay outside the gene matches. The germline gives CDR1 SGHAT, CDR2 FQNNGV. This CDR3 is CASSLGSSGDYNEQFF. For the CDR3, the DNA is TGTGCCAGCAGCTTAGGGTCTAGCGGGGACTACAATGAGCAGTTCTTC.

This clonotype has ten or more counts. Here the CDR3 DNA reads TGCGCCAGCAGCCAGGGAGCGTTTTTGCAAAAACAAGAGACCCAGTACTTC. Protein: CASSQGAFLQKQETQYF. The chain couples TRBV4-1 to TRBJ2-5; possible D gene TRBD2, 5 bases. In germline, CDR1 is MGHRA, CDR2 YSYEKL. This CDR3 region has 17 residues. Between the trimmed V and J ends, which lost 3 bases and 2 bases, there was a span of 19 bases.

To note about this clonotype: Germline and junction disagree at one end, which may indicate a read error. CDR3 nucleotides: TGTGCCAGCAGCTCGCAGGGGGCTAGCTATGGCTACACCTTC. Translating it yields CASSSQGASYGYTF. The V gene is TRBV5-3, the J gene TRBJ1-2, with 8 bases fitting TRBD1. TRBV5-3 is an ORF for which the function is uncertain. The CDR3 is 14 residues long.

This clonotype was recorded a few times. V gene TRBV20-1 combines with J gene TRBJ2-1; D is tentatively TRBD1 or TRBD2 (5 bases each). The V gene lost 6 bases and the J gene lost 1 base, with 16 bases spanning the gap. The CDR3 consists of 15 residues. CDR1 and CDR2 from the germline V gene are DFQATT and SNEGSKA (reference sequence). Written as DNA, the CDR3 is TGCAGTGCGACCCTCAGGGACCGGTCCTACAATGAGCAGTTCTTC. It translates to CSATLRDRSYNEQFF.

The J gene is TRBJ2-1, the V gene TRBV6-2 or TRBV6-3; the D is unclear. Per the germline V gene, CDR1 is MNHEY and CDR2 is SVGEGT. The CDR3 runs to 10 residues. Between the trimmed V and J ends, which lost 6 bases and 5 bases, there was a span of 2 bases. The CDR3 spells CASRHNEQFF. CDR3 sequence (DNA): TGTGCCAGCAGGCACAATGAGCAGTTCTTC.

This rearrangement joins TRBV5-3 to TRBJ2-6; D is unresolved. TRBV5-3 qualifies as an ORF whose function is uncertain. The CDR3 covers 19 residues. With 8 bases removed from V and 0 bases from J, the gap between germline ends came to 24 bases. The CDR3 loop is CASSKLASSLSSGANVLTF. In DNA form, the CDR3 reads TGTGCCAGCAGCAAGCTCGCTTCCAGTCTTAGCTCTGGGGCCAACGTCCTGACTTTC.

With respect to this clonotype: Being one base from a much bigger clone, this may be a read error. The chain links TRBV27 to TRBJ1-5; no definite D call. The CDR3 is 13 amino acids. Trimming shortened V by 3 bases and J by 5 bases, and 8 bases separated the two germline ends. Germline V gene sequence: CDR1 MNHEY, CDR2 SMNVEV (reference sequence). CDR3 nucleotides: TGTGCCAGCAGTTTCTCCAGCTATCAGCCCCAGCATTTT. Its translation: CASSFSSYQPQHF.

The chain employs TRBV14 and TRBJ2-1, with D possibly matching TRBD1 (5 bases). Trimming removed 4 bases at V and 8 bases at J, with 15 bases between. CDR3 length: 14 amino acids. From germline, CDR1 is SGHDN and CDR2 FVKESK. The CDR3 DNA reads TGTGCCAGCAGCCCTTATGGGGCCTCGGATGAGCAGTTCTTC. As protein: CASSPYGASDEQFF.

As regards this clonotype: Possible read error: a much larger clone is one base away. V gene TRBV6-1 combines with J gene TRBJ1-2; D call uncertain. There are 17 residues in the CDR3. The germline CDR1 and CDR2 sequences are MNHNS and SASEGT. CDR3 nucleotides: TGTGCCAGCAGTGAAGCGAGAGTAATTGAAGATAACTATGGCTACCCCTTC. It specifies CASSEARVIEDNYGYPF.

This clonotype was seen repeatedly, ten times or more. The rearrangement joins TRBV5-1 to TRBJ2-2; possibly TRBD1 for D (6 bases). The V gene's germline CDR1 is SGHRS and CDR2 YFSETQ. Between the trimmed V and J ends, which lost 0 bases and 5 bases, there was a span of 14 bases. CDR3 size: 16 residues. CDR3 bases: TGCGCCAGCAGCTTGGCAGGGGAACTGAAAACCGGGGAGCTGTTTTTT. It specifies CASSLAGELKTGELFF.

The genes are TRBV12-3 or TRBV12-4 and TRBJ2-3; TRBD2 aligns across 8 bases. This CDR3 is 15 amino acids long. V shed 0 bases, J shed 4 bases, and the junction held 3 bases outside the gene matches. The CDR3 reads CASSLAGGAPDTQYF. As DNA, the CDR3 is TGTGCCAGCAGTTTAGCCGGGGGGGCCCCAGATACGCAGTATTTT.

This clonotype was observed a few times. The chain links TRBV20-1 to TRBJ2-7, with TRBD1 matching over 7 bases. The length of the CDR3 is 16 residues. The J segment lost 4 bases and the V segment lost 0 bases, leaving 12 bases of the junction unmatched. Germline CDR1 is DFQATT and CDR2 is SNEGSKA (reference sequence). The CDR3 DNA sequence: TGCAGTGCTAGAGATCCTATAGGGGGCGCATGGTACGAGCAGTACTTC. Protein: CSARDPIGGAWYEQYF.

As concerns this clonotype: Given a much more abundant clone one base away, this may be a read error. In nucleotides, the CDR3 is TGCAGTGCTAGCCTGATGGGACCCGAAGCCTACGAGCAGTACTTC. This sequence encodes CSASLMGPEAYEQYF. This chain joins TRBV20-1 and TRBJ2-7; either TRBD1 or TRBD2 may supply D (5 bases each). CDR3 length: 15 amino acids. Per germline, CDR1 DFQATT and CDR2 SNEGSKA (reference sequence). Trimming left V 3 bases short and J 2 bases short, with 17 bases between.

There are many counts of this clonotype. This chain uses TRBV7-9 with TRBJ1-3; D uncertain. V lost 6 bases and J lost 0, with 12 bases in between. The germline V gene has CDR1 SEHNR and CDR2 FQNEAQ (reference sequence). The CDR3 runs to 15 residues. CDR3 sequence reads: CASRTSASSGNTIYF. CDR3 bases: TGTGCCAGCAGGACCAGTGCGAGCTCTGGAAACACCATATATTTT.

The sample holds a few counts of this clonotype. The rearrangement links TRBV12-3 or TRBV12-4 to TRBJ2-7; 7 nucleotides match TRBD2. CDR3 length: 15 amino acids. After removal of 3 bases from V and 4 bases from J, the junction contained 9 bases not matched to a gene. The CDR3 region has the DNA TGTGCCAGCAGTTTCGGGTCCCTCGGGGGGTACGAGCAGTACTTC. Its translation is CASSFGSLGGYEQYF.

This clonotype showed up just a few times. This chain connects TRBV7-2 to TRBJ2-7; 8 bases fit TRBD2. CDR3 length: 12 amino acids. Germline V gives CDR1 SGHTA, CDR2 FQGNSA. With V trimmed by 3 bases and J by 11 bases, 6 bases remained unmatched. CDR3 residues: CASSFGGVGEYF. The DNA for the CDR3 is TGTGCCAGCAGCTTCGGGGGGGTGGGGGAGTACTTC.

This clonotype was detected only a few times. The chain links TRBV19 to TRBJ2-1; 8 bases match TRBD1. V lost 6 bases, J lost 12 bases, and 7 bases stayed unmatched. Germline V gene lookup returns CDR1 LNHDA and CDR2 SQIVND (reference sequence). The CDR3 spans 12 residues. Written as DNA, the CDR3 is TGTGCCAGTAGGGGACAGGCCCCTGGGCAGTTCTTC. Amino acids: CASRGQAPGQFF. The whole variable domain, filled in from reference TRBV19 and TRBJ2-1, reads DGGITQSPKYLFRKEGQNVTLSCEQNLNHDAMYWYRQDPGQGLRLIYYSQIVNDFQKGDIAEGYSVSREKKESFPLTVTSAQKNPTAFYLCASRGQAPGQFFGPGTRLTVL.

This clonotype has at least ten counts. The chain combines TRBV7-6 with TRBJ2-6; 9 nucleotides agree with TRBD1. Germline V gene lookup returns CDR1 SGHVS and CDR2 FNYEAQ. There are 18 residues in the CDR3. V was pared by 2 bases and J by 4 bases, with 9 bases of the junction left unmatched. Here the CDR3 DNA reads TGTGCCAGCAGCTTAACAGGGGGCGCATTGGCAGGGGCCAACGTCCTGACTTTC. Amino acid sequence: CASSLTGGALAGANVLTF. Complete variable domain (other parts from reference TRBV7-6 and TRBJ2-6): GAGVSQSPRYKVTKRGQDVALRCDPISGHVSLYWYRQALGQGPEFLTYFNYEAQQDKSGLPNDRFSAERPEGSISTLTIQRTEQRDSAMYRCASSLTGGALAGANVLTFGAGSRLTVL.

This clonotype was counted ten times or more. The J gene is TRBJ1-5, the V gene TRBV7-9, with 8 bases aligning to TRBD1. V shed 1 base, J shed 4 bases, and the junction held 0 bases outside the gene matches. The CDR3 totals 14 residues. Germline-derived CDR1 and CDR2 are SEHNR and FQNEAQ (reference sequence). The CDR3 loop is CASSLDRGNQPQHF. The CDR3 nucleotides read TGTGCCAGCAGCTTAGACAGGGGGAATCAGCCCCAGCATTTT.

The chain uses TRBV6-2 or TRBV6-3 and TRBJ1-1; tentative D call: TRBD1 (5 bases). The CDR3 is made up of 13 amino acids. V dropped 10 bases and J dropped 5 bases, with 17 bases sitting between them. CDR1 and CDR2 from the germline V gene are MNHEY and SVGEGT. The CDR3 region is CANLGLQETEAFF. In nucleotides, the CDR3 is TGTGCCAACCTGGGACTTCAAGAAACTGAAGCTTTCTTT.

This clonotype appeared a few times. Here the CDR3 reads CASSSGQGALYGYTF. The DNA of the CDR3 is TGTGCCAGCAGTTCCGGACAGGGGGCTCTGTATGGCTACACCTTC. The V call is TRBV11-2, the J call TRBJ1-2, with 11 bases aligning to TRBD1. Germline V gene data show CDR1 as SGHAT and CDR2 as FQNNGV. The CDR3 runs 15 residues. V trimming: 6 bases; J trimming: 5 bases; junction bases outside the gene matches: 8. The entire variable domain, with the rest obtained from reference TRBV11-2 and TRBJ1-2, is as follows: EAGVAQSPRYKIIEKRQSVAFWCNPISGHATLYWYQQILGQGPKLLIQFQNNGVVDDSQLPKDRFSAERLKGVDSTLKIQPAKLEDSAVYLCASSSGQGALYGYTFGSGTRLTVV.

The chain has TRBV14 and TRBJ1-2; 9 bases match TRBD1. The length of the CDR3 is 15 residues. CDR1 SGHDN and CDR2 FVKESK come from the germline V gene. V shed 4 bases and J 4 bases; nucleotides not matched to a gene: 7. The DNA of the CDR3 is TGTGCCAGCAGCCCGCGGCCGGGACAGGGCTATGGCTACACCTTC. It translates to CASSPRPGQGYGYTF.